The 14 T cell receptor beta chains listed next were all sequenced from one sample in a study of vaccination effects on CD4 cells after COVID-19. Their target antigens are unknown. The method was immunoSEQ multiplex PCR; TCRdb's version includes in-frame clones alone and lacks a portion of them. The repertoire includes around 40,000 clones, about 65% of them detected once, and under 4.5% sits in the top ten. Subsequent to 10 days of culture, CD4+ T cells were isolated. Sample: CD4+ T cells from PBMCs cultured without peptide, taken before COVID-19 vaccination. These receptors came from a human donor who received a COVID-19 vaccine.

The chain joins TRBV7-2 to TRBJ2-7; weak D call: TRBD2 (5 bases). Trimming pared 1 base from V and 3 bases from J, leaving 7 bases between. Germline V gene sequence: CDR1 SGHTA, CDR2 FQGNSA. The CDR3 spans 13 residues. The CDR3 nucleotides read TGTGCCAGCAGCTTAGTGGCGGGCTACGAGCAGTACTTC. Translated: CASSLVAGYEQYF.

The chain uses TRBV4-1 and TRBJ1-2; D call uncertain. The CDR3 consists of 15 residues. Germline values: CDR1 MGHRA, CDR2 YSYEKL. Trimming shortened V by 0 bases and J by 5 bases, and 13 bases separated the two germline ends. The CDR3 region has the DNA TGCGCCAGCAGCCAAGAGCGAGGGATCTTATATGGCTACACCTTC. Protein: CASSQERGILYGYTF.

This clone has just one count. V and J are TRBV30 and TRBJ2-3; 7 bases agree with TRBD2. V was pared by 4 bases and J by 5 bases, with 12 bases of the junction left unmatched. Germline loops: CDR1 GTSNPN, CDR2 SVGIG (reference sequence). This CDR3 has 15 amino acids. The CDR3 protein is CAWTPTAGVGDTQYF. The CDR3 DNA follows: TGTGCCTGGACCCCCACCGCGGGGGTTGGAGATACGCAGTATTTT.

The rearrangement uses TRBV3-1 (or the pseudogene TRBV3-2) and TRBJ1-3; no clear D. Germline V CDR1 and CDR2: LGHDT, YNNKEL (reference sequence). Trimming shortened V by 0 bases and J by 7 bases, and 7 bases separated the two germline ends. The CDR3 is made up of 13 amino acids. The CDR3 DNA sequence: TGTGCCAGCAGCCAAGAAGGCAGGAACACCATATATTTT. This gives the protein CASSQEGRNTIYF.

The chain combines TRBV30 with TRBJ2-1; 7 bases fit TRBD1. Per the germline V gene, CDR1 is GTSNPN and CDR2 is SVGIG (reference sequence). Unmatched junction bases numbered 11, after V lost 3 bases and J lost 3 bases. The CDR3 runs to 16 residues. This chain's CDR3 is CAWRAAGTAGYNEQFF. The CDR3 DNA reads as TGTGCCTGGAGAGCGGCCGGGACAGCCGGCTACAATGAGCAGTTCTTC.

V and J are TRBV12-3 or TRBV12-4 and TRBJ2-1, with a tentative D call TRBD1 (6 bases). The V end was cut by 0 bases, the J end by 6 bases, with 6 bases between. CDR3 length: 13 amino acids. The CDR3 DNA reads TGTGCCAGCAGTTTAGCAGGGGGCAATGAGCAGTTCTTC. Protein: CASSLAGGNEQFF.

The chain employs TRBV5-3 and TRBJ2-3; 8 bases line up with TRBD1. TRBV5-3 is marked as an open reading frame, function uncertain. V shed 4 bases, J shed 4 bases, and the junction held 8 bases outside the gene matches. The CDR3 is 15 residues long. This CDR3 is CARSTGQGGADTQYF. CDR3 sequence (DNA): TGTGCCAGAAGCACAGGACAGGGTGGCGCAGATACGCAGTATTTT.

This clone qualifies as medium-sized. The chain uses TRBV13 and TRBJ1-2; 10 nucleotides align to TRBD1. Unmatched junction bases numbered 10, after V lost 4 bases and J lost 5 bases. The CDR3 contains 16 residues. Germline lookup yields CDR1 PRHDT and CDR2 FYEKMQ (reference sequence). The CDR3, as DNA: TGTGCCAGCAGCTCGGGAGGGGACAGGGGACCATATGGCTACACCTTC. Its translation: CASSSGGDRGPYGYTF.

A few counts support this clone. This sequence joins TRBV7-9 and TRBJ2-1; 7 nucleotides line up with TRBD1. V gave up 4 bases and J gave up 3 bases; unmatched junction bases: 6. This CDR3 has 15 amino acids. Per germline, CDR1 SEHNR and CDR2 FQNEAQ (reference sequence). CDR3 protein: CASSSSTGNYNEQFF. The CDR3 nucleotides are TGTGCCAGCAGCTCATCGACAGGGAACTACAATGAGCAGTTCTTC.

The table lists this clone with a count of one. This rearrangement joins TRBV2 to TRBJ2-7; the match to TRBD2 covers 13 bases. Germline trimming cut 5 bases from V and 6 bases from J; bases unmatched to any gene: 7. The CDR3 extends over 15 amino acids. CDR1 SNHLY and CDR2 FYNNEI come from the germline V gene. Here the CDR3 reads CASSQSGLAGAEQYF. The CDR3 DNA is TGTGCCAGCAGTCAGTCTGGACTAGCGGGAGCCGAGCAGTACTTC.

The J gene is TRBJ2-3, the V gene TRBV10-1, with no clear D. Between the trimmed V and J ends, which lost 2 bases and 6 bases, there was a span of 9 bases. Looked up from germline, CDR1 is WNHNN and CDR2 is SYGVQD (reference sequence). This CDR3 spans 13 amino acids. The CDR3 bases are TGCGCCAGCAGTGAGACCATAAGGGATACGCAGTATTTT. Protein: CASSETIRDTQYF.

The chain links TRBV6-5 to TRBJ2-7; 7 bases are shared with TRBD1. V gave up 11 bases and J gave up 0 bases; unmatched junction bases: 7. Germline CDR1 MNHEY, CDR2 SVGAGI. CDR3 length: 13 amino acids. The CDR3 sequence: CASRDSRSYEQYF. CDR3 nucleotides: TGTGCCTCCCGGGACAGCCGCTCCTACGAGCAGTACTTC.

The chain uses TRBV6-5 and TRBJ1-2; 10 bases align to TRBD1. V lost 0 bases to trimming and J lost 4 bases; unmatched junction nucleotides: 2. Per the germline V gene, CDR1 is MNHEY and CDR2 is SVGAGI. This CDR3 comprises 15 residues. CDR3 amino acids: CASSYSDRGGYGYTF. CDR3 DNA: TGTGCCAGCAGTTACTCGGACAGGGGGGGCTATGGCTACACCTTC.

The V call is TRBV4-1, the J call TRBJ2-2; no clear D. CDR1 is MGHRA, CDR2 YSYEKL, per germline. The V end lost 3 bases, the J end lost 1 base, and 9 bases lay between the germline ends. The CDR3 totals 15 residues. The CDR3 loop reads CASSQKTGNTGELFF. CDR3 in DNA: TGCGCCAGCAGCCAGAAGACGGGGAACACCGGGGAGCTGTTTTTT.